The T cell receptor beta chain described here comes from a study of T-cell reconstitution after alpha-beta-depleted transplantation in children. A library of TCRbeta sequences, prepared with unique molecular identifiers, was generated. MiXCR, run by TCRdb on the PCR reads, gives a single entry per CDR3 protein. The sample includes about 250,000 distinct CDR3 sequences, 24% of them seen just once. This clonotype came up a few times. Germline values: CDR1 DFQATT, CDR2 SNEGSKA (reference sequence). The V gene end was trimmed by 0 bases and the J gene end by 1 base; junction bases not matched to a gene: 6. The CDR3 has 15 amino acids.

This sequence joins TRBV20-1 and TRBJ2-7; the match to TRBD2 covers 7 bases. The receptor was derived from a female patient under 10 years old who had a stem cell transplant for congenital amegakaryocytic thrombocytopenia, so the T cells may come from the graft donor. Sequences were derived from PBMCs, mostly from graft donor cells, sampled 360 days after TCRalphabeta/CD19-depleted stem cell transplant. CDR3 in amino acids: CSARDSGLASYEQYF. CDR3 coding DNA: TGCAGTGCTAGAGATAGCGGGCTAGCTTCCTACGAGCAGTACTTC.